A selection of T cell receptor beta chains follows, all from one sample in a study of T cells after yellow fever vaccination. TCRdb reprocessed the 5' RACE reads via MiXCR and lists one record per CDR3 protein. The profile covers 500,000 to 650,000 distinct CDR3 sequences, with around an eighth appearing a single time and under 15% taken by the ten largest. This specimen was PBMCs, taken on the day of the yellow fever booster vaccination. The source of these receptors is a young man who received the YFV17D yellow fever vaccine. Each CDR3 is given with its conserved first and last residue. D genes are given only for firm matches.

CDR3 protein: CASSRVDYGYTF; D gene: .; V gene: TRBV7-2
CDR3 protein: CATTSERAGKTQYF; D gene: TRBD2; V gene: TRBV30
CDR3 protein: CASLRAGMEETQYF; D gene: TRBD2; V gene: TRBV6-2/TRBV6-3
CDR3 protein: CASSLSSSGGRTGEPFF; D gene: TRBD2; V gene: TRBV5-1
CDR3 protein: CASSYSTSGIYEQYF; D gene: TRBD2; V gene: TRBV6-5
CDR3 protein: CATRDRGYEQYF; D gene: TRBD1; V gene: TRBV19
CDR3 protein: CSARRMSENIQYF; D gene: .; V gene: TRBV20-1
CDR3 protein: CAWKGLSSGRAGEQFF; D gene: TRBD2; V gene: TRBV30
CDR3 protein: CASSPAGGGNQPQHF; D gene: .; V gene: TRBV18
CDR3 protein: CASSLTGKNTEAFF; D gene: .; V gene: TRBV7-3
CDR3 protein: CASSSGSQETQYF; D gene: .; V gene: TRBV11-3